This T cell receptor (beta chain) was sequenced in a study of blood T cell repertoires in COVID-19. Study summary: Donors in the United States, Italy and Spain gave samples during acute or convalescent COVID-19. Nucleic acid was either cDNA or gDNA, and it came from T cells, B-cell-depleted T cells, or PBMCs.

The CDR3 sequence is 13 residues long. Trimming left V 3 bases short and J 3 bases short, with 8 bases between. The method was immunoSEQ multiplex PCR; TCRdb's version includes in-frame clones alone and lacks a portion of them. The data contain a few hundred thousand clones, about 82% of them singletons. This TCR was recovered from a man aged 80 or over with acute or convalescent COVID-19. Material: peripheral blood. The gene calls are TRBV12-3 or TRBV12-4 and TRBJ1-1; D is uncertain. The CDR3 loop is CASSFTADTEAFF. The DNA of the CDR3 is TGTGCCAGCAGTTTCACGGCGGACACTGAAGCTTTCTTT.